These T cell receptor beta chains were read from a single sample in a study of vaccination effects on CD4 cells after COVID-19. These TCRs are of unknown antigen specificity. The protocol was immunoSEQ multiplex PCR, while the TCRdb copy is restricted to in-frame clones and leaves out a portion. The profile shows around 54,000 clones, roughly 80% of them singletons. The source material was CD4+ T cells from PBMCs cultured with HCoV-229E spike peptides, sampled before COVID-19 vaccination. These receptors came from a human donor who received a COVID-19 vaccine. CDR3s include the opening cysteine and the closing phenylalanine or tryptophan. A D gene is named only where the DNA matches it firmly. The size field is filled for only some rows; it gives once, few, many or a size class.

cdr3_aa cdr3_nt j_call v_call clone_size d_call
CAWSNGQGGDTQYF TGTGCCTGGAGCAATGGACAGGGGGGAGATACGCAGTATTTT TRBJ2-3 TRBV30 few TRBD1
CASSQGRGSYNEQFF TGTGCCAGCAGCCAGGGGCGGGGTTCCTACAATGAGCAGTTCTTC TRBJ2-1 TRBV3-1/TRBV3-2 once .
CATSDSRGRELFF TGTGCCACCAGTGATTCGAGGGGCCGAGAACTGTTTTTT TRBJ1-4 TRBV24-1 . .
CASSLRDSNQPQHF TGTGCCAGTAGTCTGAGGGATAGCAATCAGCCCCAGCATTTT TRBJ1-5 TRBV19 . .
CASSENAGKGSYNEQFF TGTGCCAGCAGTGAAAACGCAGGGAAGGGTAGCTACAATGAGCAGTTCTTC TRBJ2-1 TRBV6-1 . .
CATSDKSGPLYGYTF TGTGCCACCAGTGATAAGTCAGGGCCCCTCTATGGCTACACCTTC TRBJ1-2 TRBV24-1 . .
CASSLDRGGYGYTF TGTGCCAGTAGTTTGGACAGGGGTGGCTATGGCTACACCTTC TRBJ1-2 TRBV19 . TRBD1
CASRRDVLGEQFF TGTGCCAGTAGGCGGGATGTTTTGGGTGAGCAGTTCTTC TRBJ2-1 TRBV19 . .
CASSYSIGGSYGYTF TGTGCCAGCAGTTACTCGATCGGGGGCAGCTATGGCTACACCTTC TRBJ1-2 TRBV6-5 . .
CASSYLDKPLGAFF TGTGCCAGCAGTTACCTTGACAAGCCACTCGGAGCTTTCTTT TRBJ1-1 TRBV6-2/TRBV6-3 . .
CAWSRDRFFSGANVLTF TGTGCCTGGAGTAGGGACAGGTTCTTCTCTGGGGCCAACGTCCTGACTTTC TRBJ2-6 TRBV30 . TRBD1
CASSLLLAGGSYEQFF TGTGCCAGCAGCTTGTTACTTGCGGGGGGGAGTTATGAGCAGTTCTTC TRBJ2-1 TRBV7-9 . TRBD2
CASSAGQGRTEAFF TGTGCCAGCAGCGCGGGACAAGGAAGGACTGAAGCTTTCTTT TRBJ1-1 TRBV5-4 . .
CASSLNTGVNYGYTF TGTGCCAGCAGCTTAAACACAGGAGTTAACTATGGCTACACCTTC TRBJ1-2 TRBV7-9 . .
CASSPNDQPQHF TGTGCCAGCAGCCCTAATGATCAGCCCCAGCATTTT TRBJ1-5 TRBV6-6 . .
CASKPGGPADTQYF TGTGCCAGTAAACCGGGGGGGCCTGCAGATACGCAGTATTTT TRBJ2-3 TRBV19 . TRBD2